This entry lists 20 T cell receptor beta chains sequenced from one sample in a study of glioma-infiltrating T cells after dendritic cell vaccination. Time point reported: after dendritic cell vaccination, including at tumor progression/relapse. Autologous tumor lysate was loaded overnight onto monocyte-derived dendritic cells grown about seven days with IL-4 and GM-CSF. This table comes from immunoSEQ multiplex PCR, and its TCRdb copy is limited to in-frame clones, with some not included. This table holds about 1,100 clones, around 80% found once. The sample here was tumor tissue, taken after dendritic cell vaccination. These receptors were collected from a human donor with glioblastoma.

V usage is TRBV4-1 and J usage is TRBJ2-5; D not resolved. This CDR3 region has 19 residues. Trimming pared 0 bases from V and 4 bases from J, leaving 24 bases between. Germline loops: CDR1 MGHRA, CDR2 YSYEKL. The CDR3 spells CASSQDLIRSSSRPETQYF. CDR3 DNA sequence: TGCGCCAGCAGCCAAGATTTGATTCGAAGCTCGAGCCGTCCAGAGACCCAGTACTTC.

V is TRBV11-3 and J is TRBJ2-1; TRBD2 agrees at 12 bases. This CDR3 is built from 15 residues. From germline, CDR1 is SGHNT and CDR2 YENEEA. V was clipped by 4 bases and J by 7 bases; unmatched bases: 5. CDR3 DNA sequence: TGTGCCAGCAGCTCTAGCGGGGGGGCGTGGAATGAGCAGTTCTTC. This encodes CASSSSGGAWNEQFF.

The rearrangement links TRBV14 to TRBJ2-3, with TRBD1 matching 10 bases. With V trimmed by 1 base and J by 9 bases, 4 bases remained unmatched. This CDR3 is built from 14 residues. The germline V gene has CDR1 SGHDN and CDR2 FVKESK. This CDR3 is CASSQVRDRGTQYF. CDR3 DNA sequence: TGTGCCAGCAGCCAAGTTAGGGACAGGGGAACGCAGTATTTT.

V and J are TRBV7-2 and TRBJ1-2; 7 bases map to TRBD1. Losses at the gene ends were 1 base for V and 2 bases for J; bases not matched to a gene: 1. The CDR3 extends over 14 amino acids. Germline V gives CDR1 SGHTA, CDR2 FQGNSA. The CDR3 DNA reads as TGTGCCAGCAGCTTAGAGGGACAGAACTATGGCTACACCTTC. Translation: CASSLEGQNYGYTF.

This rearrangement joins TRBV7-2 to TRBJ2-3, with D possibly matching TRBD2 (6 bases). CDR3 length: 15 amino acids. Germline values: CDR1 SGHTA, CDR2 FQGNSA. The V and J ends lost 3 bases and 1 base respectively, with 11 bases between them. The CDR3 DNA is TGTGCCAGCAGCTTGGAGACTAGGGGCACAGATACGCAGTATTTT. Protein sequence: CASSLETRGTDTQYF. The full variable domain, rest sourced from reference TRBV7-2 and TRBJ2-3, is GAGVSQSPSNKVTEKGKDVELRCDPISGHTALYWYRQSLGQGLEFLIYFQGNSAPDKSGLPSDRFSAERTGGSVSTLTIQRTQQEDSAVYLCASSLETRGTDTQYFGPGTRLTVL.

This clone has a handful of counts. The J gene is TRBJ2-2, the V gene TRBV18; D is uncertain. Germline V gene lookup returns CDR1 KGHSH and CDR2 LQKENI. V was cut by 3 bases and J by 2 bases, with 10 bases left in between. The CDR3 extends over 15 amino acids. CDR3 nucleotide sequence: TGTGCCAGCTCACCGCCTAGGTTTAACACCGGGGAGCTGTTTTTT. It translates to CASSPPRFNTGELFF.

A note on this clone: This CDR3 is also generated by other DNA sequences in the sample. CDR3 sequence reads: CASSYETDPNQPQHF. CDR3 DNA sequence: TGTGCCAGCAGTTATGAGACAGACCCGAATCAGCCCCAGCATTTT. The chain carries TRBV27 and TRBJ1-5; D is perhaps TRBD1 (5 bases). CDR1 MNHEY and CDR2 SMNVEV come from the germline V gene (reference sequence). The CDR3 extends over 15 amino acids. The V end lost 4 bases, the J end lost 4 bases, and 14 bases lay between the germline ends.

The rearrangement links TRBV6-5 to TRBJ2-5; maybe TRBD2 (7 bases). V shed 8 bases and J shed 1 base, with 14 bases lying between them. CDR1 MNHEY and CDR2 SVGAGI come from the germline V gene. The CDR3 is 14 amino acids. Written as DNA, the CDR3 is TGTGCCAGCGGGGGAGGGGGGGTCCAAGAGACCCAGTACTTC. Protein product: CASGGGGVQETQYF.

J is TRBJ2-3 and V is TRBV19; 9 positions agree with TRBD2. The CDR3 runs 14 residues. V gave up 5 bases and J gave up 7 bases; unmatched junction bases: 7. Germline V CDR1 and CDR2: LNHDA, SQIVND (reference sequence). CDR3: CASSPSGEGYTQYF. DNA for the CDR3: TGTGCCAGTAGTCCTAGCGGGGAAGGATATACGCAGTATTTT.

This clone was seen a single time. This rearrangement joins TRBV6-1 to TRBJ1-5, with D hard to call. The CDR3 is 14 residues long. V was trimmed by 6 bases and J by 3 bases, leaving 12 bases between them. Looked up from germline, CDR1 is MNHNS and CDR2 is SASEGT. The CDR3 reads CASRNIGNNQPQHF. DNA for the CDR3: TGTGCCAGCAGGAATATCGGGAACAATCAGCCCCAGCATTTT.

This chain connects TRBV28 to TRBJ1-5; TRBD1 is a possible D gene (6 bases). The CDR3 has 12 residues. V was cut by 9 bases and J by 3 bases, with 9 bases left in between. Germline CDR1 MDHEN, CDR2 SYDVKM. CDR3 in DNA: TGTGCCAGTACAGGGTACAATCAGCCCCAGCATTTT. As protein: CASTGYNQPQHF.

V and J are TRBV9 and TRBJ2-3; D is perhaps TRBD1 (5 bases). Germline CDR1 reads SGDLS; CDR2 reads YYNGEE. V gave up 2 bases and J gave up 6 bases, with 16 bases separating them. The CDR3 has 15 amino acids. The CDR3 nucleotides are TGTGCCAGCAGCGTTCAAGGGGCACCCCCCGATACGCAGTATTTT. Translating gives CASSVQGAPPDTQYF.

V gene TRBV30 combines with J gene TRBJ2-1; D is possibly TRBD2 (5 bases). Germline lookup yields CDR1 GTSNPN and CDR2 SVGIG (reference sequence). V lost 1 base to trimming and J lost 9 bases, with 13 bases between them. CDR3 length equals 13 residues. The CDR3 here is CAWSGRSGSEQFF. The CDR3 bases are TGTGCCTGGAGTGGTCGATCGGGGAGTGAGCAGTTCTTC. The variable domain in full, completed from reference TRBV30 and TRBJ2-1, reads SQTIHQWPATLVQPVGSPLSLECTVEGTSNPNLYWYRQAAGRGLQLLFYSVGIGQISSEVPQNLSASRPQDRQFILSSKKLLLSDSGFYLCAWSGRSGSEQFFGPGTRLTVL.

This clone was seen a single time. Within the sample, other DNA sequences also encode this same CDR3. The rearrangement joins TRBV6-6 to TRBJ2-7; D remains unclear. The CDR3 is 12 residues long. V shed 0 bases and J shed 3 bases, with 3 bases lying between them. From germline, CDR1 is MNHNY and CDR2 SVGAGI (reference sequence). The CDR3 sequence: CASSYSRYEQYF. DNA of the CDR3: TGTGCCAGCAGTTACTCTCGCTACGAGCAGTACTTC.

The chain joins TRBV19 to TRBJ1-2; weak D call: TRBD1 (5 bases). From germline, CDR1 is LNHDA and CDR2 SQIVND (reference sequence). The length of the CDR3 is 15 residues. The germline V and J ends were trimmed by 6 bases and 0 bases, with 14 bases remaining between them. CDR3 in DNA: TGTGCCAGTAGGGACGGTTCAGGGACTAACTATGGCTACACCTTC. This encodes CASRDGSGTNYGYTF.

The V gene is TRBV27, the J gene TRBJ2-3; 12 bases align to TRBD2. Germline V gene lookup returns CDR1 MNHEY and CDR2 SMNVEV (reference sequence). This CDR3 is 16 amino acids long. V was clipped by 4 bases and J by 2 bases; unmatched bases: 4. CDR3 amino acids: CASSWLAGGLTDTQYF. CDR3 coding DNA: TGTGCCAGCAGTTGGCTAGCGGGGGGGCTCACAGATACGCAGTATTTT.

The chain recombines TRBV7-9 with TRBJ2-7; TRBD1 agrees at 8 bases. The CDR3 runs to 12 residues. Per the germline V gene, CDR1 is SEHNR and CDR2 is FQNEAQ (reference sequence). V was pared by 5 bases and J by 5 bases, with 2 bases of the junction left unmatched. The CDR3 reads CASSKDRDEQYF. The CDR3 DNA sequence: TGTGCCAGCAGCAAGGACAGGGACGAGCAGTACTTC.

The rearrangement joins TRBV27 to TRBJ1-5; perhaps TRBD1 as D (6 bases). CDR1 is MNHEY, CDR2 SMNVEV, per germline (reference sequence). The CDR3 totals 15 residues. V was cut by 6 bases and J by 5 bases, with 17 bases left in between. Here the CDR3 reads CASSPSGTPYQPQHF. Here the CDR3 DNA reads TGTGCCAGCAGCCCCTCCGGGACACCTTATCAGCCCCAGCATTTT.

The chain is built from TRBV4-2 and TRBJ2-7; 10 nucleotides match TRBD2. CDR1 and CDR2 from the germline V gene are LGHNA and YNFKEQ. This CDR3 has 13 amino acids. J was trimmed by 8 bases and V by 2 bases; bases with no gene match: 3. CDR3 nucleotide sequence: TGTGCCAGCAGCCAATCTAGCGGGAGCCAGCAGTACTTC. This sequence encodes CASSQSSGSQQYF.

Only one count was recorded for this clone. V is TRBV18 and J is TRBJ2-7, with TRBD1 matching 9 bases. This CDR3 region has 16 residues. Trimming at V came to 5 bases and at J to 3 bases, leaving 11 bases not matched to a gene. CDR1 and CDR2 from the germline V gene are KGHSH and LQKENI. The DNA for the CDR3 is TGTGCCAGCTCAAAGAACAAGGGACAGGGCAACTACGAGCAGTACTTC. The encoded protein is CASSKNKGQGNYEQYF.